The T cell receptor (beta chain) described here comes from a study of blood T cell repertoires in COVID-19. Background on the study: The United States, Italy and Spain supplied acute and convalescent COVID-19 samples.

Original processing notes: Nucleated cell counts were estimated from reference gene primer amplification. Assay used: immunoSEQ multiplex PCR; TCRdb lists only in-frame clones, some missing. The V and J calls and the clone size are those of that table, but D and trimming were determined from the DNA. The profile shows 350,000 to 500,000 clones, around 90% of them singletons. A Seattle source enrolled patients during active infection and followed them longitudinally. Unmatched junction bases numbered 2, after V lost 5 bases and J lost 2 bases. The CDR3 loop spans 16 amino acids. Germline V gene data show CDR1 as SEHNR and CDR2 as FQNEAQ (reference sequence).

The rearrangement links TRBV7-9 to TRBJ2-1, with TRBD2 matching over 14 bases. Sample: peripheral blood. This receptor was identified in a young man with COVID-19, enrolled during active disease. CDR3 sequence reads: CASSGLAGGAYNEQFF. In DNA form, the CDR3 reads TGTGCCAGCAGCGGACTAGCGGGAGGTGCCTACAATGAGCAGTTCTTC.